The 9 T cell receptor beta chains listed next were all sequenced from one sample in a study of neurological immune-mediated disorders (dated by TCRdb to between 2018 and 2021). Receptor libraries were prepared by 5' RACE. The run used an Illumina HiSeq 2500. TCRdb trimmed public reads at Q25 via fastp, called clones via MiXCR and kept in-frame beta chains. Identical CDR3 protein sequences are pooled into one entry, listed with their most common genes and DNA. This sample holds 40,000 to 50,000 distinct CDR3 sequences; roughly 2% were observed only once. Around 2.3% of the sample is in the top ten clones. The source material was PBMCs. The source is a woman aged 40 to 55 with multiple sclerosis.

This clonotype was observed many times. The V and J genes are TRBV20-1 and TRBJ1-5; D perhaps matches TRBD1 (5 bases). Germline CDR1 reads DFQATT; CDR2 reads SNEGSKA (reference sequence). Trimming stripped 3 bases from V and 7 bases from J, with 16 bases between. CDR3 length equals 14 residues. The CDR3, as DNA: TGCAGTGCTAGTGGTCCGGGGCTGAGGCAGCCCCAGCATTTT. It encodes CSASGPGLRQPQHF.

This clonotype was picked up many times. The rearrangement links TRBV5-5 to TRBJ2-2; the D is unclear. Germline V gene lookup returns CDR1 SGHKS and CDR2 YYEKEE (reference sequence). The CDR3 runs 13 residues. V dropped 2 bases and J dropped 3 bases, with 5 bases sitting between them. CDR3 in DNA: TGTGCCAGCAGCTTTGGGGACACCGGGGAGCTGTTTTTT. Its translation is CASSFGDTGELFF. Combining the CDR3 with reference TRBV5-5 and TRBJ2-2 gives the whole variable domain DAGVTQSPTHLIKTRGQQVTLRCSPISGHKSVSWYQQVLGQGPQFIFQYYEKEERGRGNFPDRFSARQFPNYSSELNVNALLLGDSALYLCASSFGDTGELFFGEGSRLTVL.

This clonotype was counted many times. V gene TRBV20-1 combines with J gene TRBJ2-5; D not certain. The CDR3 totals 12 residues. CDR1 and CDR2 from the germline V gene are DFQATT and SNEGSKA (reference sequence). V was clipped by 3 bases and J by 2 bases, with 7 bases between them. The CDR3 here is CSASENQETQYF. CDR3 bases: TGCAGTGCTAGCGAAAATCAAGAGACCCAGTACTTC.

In this sample, this clonotype turned up many times. The chain couples TRBV6-2 or TRBV6-3 to TRBJ2-2, with D tentatively TRBD1 or TRBD2 (5 bases each). The germline V gene encodes CDR1 MNHEY and CDR2 SVGEGT. The CDR3 sequence is 13 residues long. V shed 8 bases and J shed 8 bases, with 15 bases lying between them. The CDR3 nucleotides are TGTGCCAGCGCCCGGCTCGGGGCTGGGGAGCTGTTTTTT. It codes for CASARLGAGELFF.

The table lists this clonotype with many counts. The rearrangement uses TRBV5-1 and TRBJ2-3, with D hard to call. Germline-derived CDR1 and CDR2 are SGHRS and YFSETQ. Trimming shortened V by 3 bases and J by 2 bases, and 13 bases separated the two germline ends. The CDR3 is 15 residues long. CDR3 DNA: TGCGCCAGCAGCTCAAGGGTTCGTAACACAGATACGCAGTATTTT. It encodes CASSSRVRNTDTQYF.

This clonotype was observed at least ten times. The gene calls are TRBV6-6 and TRBJ1-5; D call uncertain. The CDR3 contains 12 residues. With 2 bases removed from V and 7 bases from J, the gap between germline ends came to 6 bases. CDR1 and CDR2 from the germline V gene are MNHNY and SVGAGI (reference sequence). This CDR3 reads CASSYDTQPQHF. CDR3 DNA sequence: TGTGCCAGCAGTTACGACACCCAGCCCCAGCATTTT.

The rearrangement uses TRBV20-1 and TRBJ1-1, with D maybe TRBD1 (5 bases). Deletions cut 4 bases from V and 5 bases from J, with 14 bases between. The CDR3 consists of 13 residues. Germline CDR1 and CDR2: DFQATT and SNEGSKA (reference sequence). CDR3 amino acids: CSANRGAGTEAFF. Written as DNA, the CDR3 is TGCAGTGCTAACCGGGGCGCGGGTACTGAAGCTTTCTTT.

This clonotype was observed at least ten times. The V and J genes are TRBV5-6 and TRBJ2-3; 10 positions agree with TRBD2. CDR3 length: 16 residues. J lost 6 bases, V lost 0 bases, and 7 bases had no gene match. Germline V gene data show CDR1 as SGHDT and CDR2 as YYEEEE. CDR3 DNA sequence: TGTGCCAGCAGCTTGGTGCTAGCGGGGGCCTGGGATACGCAGTATTTT. Amino acid sequence: CASSLVLAGAWDTQYF.

This clonotype came up many times. The chain employs TRBV12-3 or TRBV12-4 and TRBJ1-2; D is ambiguous. The V end lost 7 bases, the J end lost 2 bases, and 11 bases lay between the germline ends. The CDR3 has 13 residues. The CDR3 sequence: CASTRGGNYGYTF. CDR3 bases: TGTGCCAGCACCCGGGGAGGGAACTATGGCTACACCTTC.